This T cell receptor beta chain emerged from a study of blood T cell repertoires in COVID-19. The CDR3 totals 17 residues. Looked up from germline, CDR1 is SGHTA and CDR2 is FQGNSA. V lost 2 bases, J lost 1 base, and 5 bases stayed unmatched. The authors' processing: Reference gene primer amplification yielded estimated nucleated cell counts. Clones were read by immunoSEQ multiplex PCR, and TCRdb kept only the in-frame ones, dropping some. The V and J calls and clone size are taken from that table; D and trimming were inferred from the DNA. This table has some 300,000 clones, 70% to 90% appearing once. While infection was still active, Seattle patients were enrolled and then followed longitudinally. A single count supports this clone.

This TCR came from a woman in her sixties or seventies with COVID-19, enrolled during active disease. V and J are TRBV7-2 and TRBJ1-4; 9 nucleotides line up with TRBD1. Specimen: peripheral blood. Here the CDR3 reads CASSLLRGQGTNEKLFF. DNA of the CDR3: TGTGCCAGCAGCTTACTTAGGGGACAGGGAACTAATGAAAAACTGTTTTTT.